Presented here are 26 T cell receptor beta chains from one specimen sequenced in a study of technical replicates of blood from a handful of donors. Clones were sequenced by immunoSEQ multiplex PCR, and TCRdb holds only the in-frame ones, with some missing. Among fewer than 20,000 clones listed, about four fifths were seen once. The specimen sequenced was PBMCs. These receptor sequences come from a human donor in good health. Some clones in this sample may be carry-over from other donors' samples.

The chain carries TRBV27 and TRBJ2-1; 9 nucleotides line up with TRBD1. V shed 0 bases, J shed 9 bases, and the junction held 6 bases outside the gene matches. Germline values: CDR1 MNHEY, CDR2 SMNVEV (reference sequence). The CDR3 is made up of 15 amino acids. The CDR3 coding sequence is TGTGCCAGCAGTTTATCGGGACAGGGATCAGGTGAGCAGTTCTTC. Translated, it gives CASSLSGQGSGEQFF.

The chain couples TRBV29-1 to TRBJ2-3; 9 bases match TRBD1. The J segment lost 4 bases and the V segment lost 3 bases, leaving 14 bases of the junction unmatched. This CDR3 contains 17 residues. Germline CDR1 SQVTM, CDR2 ANQGSEA. CDR3 DNA sequence: TGCAGCGTTGACCGCCCGCCGGGACAGGGATGGTCAGATACGCAGTATTTT. It yields the protein CSVDRPPGQGWSDTQYF.

The J gene is TRBJ1-2, the V gene TRBV11-2; possibly TRBD1 for D (5 bases). Looked up from germline, CDR1 is SGHAT and CDR2 is FQNNGV. The CDR3 covers 14 residues. V was clipped by 2 bases and J by 2 bases, with 9 bases between them. The CDR3 loop is CASSLNPGNYGYTF. The CDR3 region has the DNA TGTGCCAGCAGCTTAAACCCAGGGAACTATGGCTACACCTTC. Filled out from reference TRBV11-2 and TRBJ1-2, the complete variable domain reads EAGVAQSPRYKIIEKRQSVAFWCNPISGHATLYWYQQILGQGPKLLIQFQNNGVVDDSQLPKDRFSAERLKGVDSTLKIQPAKLEDSAVYLCASSLNPGNYGYTFGSGTRLTVV.

The V gene is TRBV5-8, the J gene TRBJ2-1; 9 positions match TRBD1. Germline-derived CDR1 and CDR2 are SGHTS and YDEGEE. This CDR3 region has 17 residues. Trimming at V came to 4 bases and at J to 0 bases, leaving 8 bases not matched to a gene. DNA of the CDR3: TGTGCCAGCAGCAGTCACAGGGGGCAAAGCTCCTACAATGAGCAGTTCTTC. Translating it yields CASSSHRGQSSYNEQFF.

This clone showed up just a few times. The chain recombines TRBV10-1 with TRBJ2-7, with 7 bases fitting TRBD2. The CDR3 length is 11 residues. The V segment lost 8 bases and the J segment 6 bases; nucleotides outside the gene matches: 4. The germline CDR1 and CDR2 sequences are WNHNN and SYGVQD (reference sequence). The CDR3 region has the DNA TGCGCCAGCGGGACTATTGGCGAGCAGTACTTC. Translated, it gives CASGTIGEQYF.

The chain combines TRBV10-3 with TRBJ2-3; D might be TRBD1 (6 bases). Germline V gene lookup returns CDR1 ENHRY and CDR2 SYGVKD. The CDR3 consists of 13 residues. V was clipped by 7 bases and J by 7 bases, with 15 bases between them. In DNA form, the CDR3 reads TGTGCCATCAATAAGGACAGCGGATATACGCAGTATTTT. This codes for CAINKDSGYTQYF.

J is TRBJ2-1 and V is TRBV18, with D possibly matching TRBD2 (5 bases). Between the trimmed V and J ends, which lost 6 bases and 6 bases, there was a span of 9 bases. This CDR3 spans 12 amino acids. Germline V gene data show CDR1 as KGHSH and CDR2 as LQKENI. CDR3 coding DNA: TGTGCCAGCTCCCAAGGACTCAATGAGCAGTTCTTC. This sequence encodes CASSQGLNEQFF.

This chain joins TRBV10-3 and TRBJ2-7, with TRBD2 identical over 9 bases. Germline CDR1 is ENHRY and CDR2 is SYGVKD. Trimming removed 2 bases from V and 5 bases from J; junction bases left unmatched: 10. There are 16 residues in the CDR3. The CDR3 spells CAISEPGASGTNEQYF. Here the CDR3 DNA reads TGTGCCATCAGTGAGCCCGGAGCTAGCGGGACCAACGAGCAGTACTTC.

The rearrangement joins TRBV6-5 to TRBJ1-1; tentatively, D is TRBD1 (6 bases). This CDR3 is built from 16 residues. Per the germline V gene, CDR1 is MNHEY and CDR2 is SVGAGI. V lost 2 bases to trimming and J lost 2 bases, with 15 bases between them. CDR3: CASSYGPGQTNTEAFF. DNA for the CDR3: TGTGCCAGCAGTTACGGGCCGGGACAAACTAACACTGAAGCTTTCTTT.

This chain joins TRBV5-5 and TRBJ1-5; a weak D match, TRBD1 (5 bases). CDR3 size: 14 residues. Germline loops: CDR1 SGHKS, CDR2 YYEKEE (reference sequence). Trimming removed 4 bases from V and 2 bases from J, with 10 bases in between. The CDR3, as DNA: TGTGCCAGCAGCCCCGGGGGTGGCAATCAGCCCCAGCATTTT. Amino acids: CASSPGGGNQPQHF.

V usage is TRBV10-2 and J usage is TRBJ2-5; D ambiguous. CDR1 and CDR2 (germline): WSHSY, SAAADI. The CDR3 loop spans 12 amino acids. V was clipped by 0 bases and J by 5 bases, with 4 bases between them. CDR3 protein: CASSESRETQYF. CDR3 nucleotides: TGCGCCAGCAGTGAGTCGCGGGAGACCCAGTACTTC.

The rearrangement joins TRBV4-1 to TRBJ1-5, with D possibly matching TRBD1 (5 bases). Trimming removed 2 bases from V and 3 bases from J, with 11 bases in between. CDR1 is MGHRA and CDR2 is YSYEKL in the germline V gene. The CDR3 has 15 residues. The CDR3 sequence is CASSQLTRDNQPQHF. The CDR3 nucleotides read TGCGCCAGCAGCCAATTGACCAGGGACAATCAGCCCCAGCATTTT.

The V call is TRBV10-3, the J call TRBJ1-1; 8 nucleotides line up with TRBD1. Looked up from germline, CDR1 is ENHRY and CDR2 is SYGVKD. The ends lost 6 bases at V and 3 bases at J; junction bases unmatched: 18. The CDR3 spans 18 residues. CDR3 residues: CAIRGPGGLSAGDTEAFF. In DNA form, the CDR3 reads TGTGCCATCAGGGGGCCAGGGGGCCTATCTGCCGGGGACACTGAAGCTTTCTTT.

Details on this clone: Different DNA sequences within this sample yield the same CDR3. The V gene is TRBV5-1, the J gene TRBJ2-3; perhaps TRBD1 as D (6 bases). V was clipped by 2 bases and J by 6 bases, with 10 bases between them. Per the germline V gene, CDR1 is SGHRS and CDR2 is YFSETQ. The CDR3 loop spans 13 amino acids. CDR3 loop: CASSFPGEDTQYF. CDR3 sequence (DNA): TGCGCCAGCAGCTTCCCAGGGGAGGATACGCAGTATTTT. Combining the CDR3 with reference TRBV5-1 and TRBJ2-3 gives the whole variable domain KAGVTQTPRYLIKTRGQQVTLSCSPISGHRSVSWYQQTPGQGLQFLFEYFSETQRNKGNFPGRFSGRQFSNSRSEMNVSTLELGDSALYLCASSFPGEDTQYFGPGTRLTVL.

The chain couples TRBV6-5 to TRBJ2-3; D is uncertain. In germline, CDR1 is MNHEY, CDR2 SVGAGI. Trimming took off 0 bases at V and 4 bases at J, with 11 bases between the two ends. The CDR3 sequence is 15 residues long. In nucleotides, the CDR3 is TGTGCCAGCAGTTACTCCGGAGCGAACTCAGATACGCAGTATTTT. Amino acids: CASSYSGANSDTQYF.

The chain carries TRBV7-2 and TRBJ2-7; 10 bases fit TRBD1. There are 15 residues in the CDR3. J gave up 12 bases and V 5 bases, and 16 bases lay outside the gene matches. Per the germline V gene, CDR1 is SGHTA and CDR2 is FQGNSA. CDR3 coding DNA: TGTGCCAGCAGCAACCCGGGACAGGGGATGGGGCTGTGGTACTTC. This translates into CASSNPGQGMGLWYF. Using reference TRBV7-2 and TRBJ2-7 for the parts outside the CDR3, the full variable domain is GAGVSQSPSNKVTEKGKDVELRCDPISGHTALYWYRQSLGQGLEFLIYFQGNSAPDKSGLPSDRFSAERTGGSVSTLTIQRTQQEDSAVYLCASSNPGQGMGLWYFGPGTRLTVT.

This rearrangement joins TRBV29-1 to TRBJ2-7, with 7 bases fitting TRBD1. The J segment lost 3 bases and the V segment lost 7 bases, leaving 6 bases of the junction unmatched. Germline-derived CDR1 and CDR2 are SQVTM and ANQGSEA. This CDR3 is built from 12 residues. The CDR3 here is CSAGDRIYEQYF. The CDR3 DNA reads as TGCAGCGCTGGGGACAGAATCTACGAGCAGTACTTC.

The chain links TRBV6-5 to TRBJ1-5; D is undetermined. V was clipped by 0 bases and J by 6 bases, with 15 bases between them. The CDR3 runs 16 residues. Germline CDR1 MNHEY, CDR2 SVGAGI. The CDR3 reads CASSYSATPSVQPQHF. In DNA, the CDR3 is TGTGCCAGCAGTTACTCCGCGACTCCCTCGGTTCAGCCCCAGCATTTT.

Only one count was recorded for this clone. The rearrangement uses TRBV6-1 and TRBJ2-7, with a tentative D call TRBD2 (6 bases). The V and J ends lost 6 bases and 0 bases respectively, with 9 bases between them. This CDR3 has 13 amino acids. The germline CDR1 and CDR2 sequences are MNHNS and SASEGT. CDR3 sequence: CASREGLSYEQYF. CDR3 coding DNA: TGTGCCAGCAGAGAGGGACTCTCCTACGAGCAGTACTTC.

The chain recombines TRBV15 with TRBJ2-3, with 9 bases fitting TRBD1. The CDR3 has 15 amino acids. The V gene's germline CDR1 is LNHNV and CDR2 YYDKDF (reference sequence). V was pared by 2 bases and J by 1 base, with 1 base of the junction left unmatched. CDR3 sequence reads: CATSRRTGGTDTQYF. In DNA, the CDR3 is TGTGCCACCAGCAGAAGGACAGGGGGCACAGATACGCAGTATTTT. Combining the CDR3 with reference TRBV15 and TRBJ2-3 gives the whole variable domain DAMVIQNPRYQVTQFGKPVTLSCSQTLNHNVMYWYQQKSSQAPKLLFHYYDKDFNNEADTPDNFQSRRPNTSFCFLDIRSPGLGDTAMYLCATSRRTGGTDTQYFGPGTRLTVL.

There are a few counts of this clone. V usage is TRBV6-5 and J usage is TRBJ1-1; weak D call: TRBD1 (6 bases). Trimming removed 5 bases from V and 1 base from J, with 14 bases in between. This CDR3 spans 15 amino acids. The germline CDR1 and CDR2 sequences are MNHEY and SVGAGI. CDR3: CASSPDRFPNTEAFF. CDR3 DNA sequence: TGTGCCAGCAGTCCGGACAGATTCCCGAACACTGAAGCTTTCTTT.

This clone was seen once. The rearrangement links TRBV5-1 to TRBJ1-2; possibly TRBD1 for D (5 bases). This CDR3 has 14 residues. V was shortened by 2 bases and J by 8 bases, with 16 bases between the two germline ends. Looked up from germline, CDR1 is SGHRS and CDR2 is YFSETQ. The DNA of the CDR3 is TGCGCCAGCAGCTTAGGACAAGCTTCCCTCGGCTACACCTTC. Encoded protein: CASSLGQASLGYTF.

This chain connects TRBV7-9 to TRBJ2-3, with 7 bases aligning to TRBD2. With V trimmed by 0 bases and J by 9 bases, 6 bases remained unmatched. The CDR3 runs to 14 residues. In germline, CDR1 is SEHNR, CDR2 FQNEAQ (reference sequence). CDR3 loop: CASSLAGGSSTQYF. CDR3 nucleotide sequence: TGTGCCAGCAGCTTAGCGGGGGGGTCTTCCACGCAGTATTTT.

The rearrangement joins TRBV9 to TRBJ1-2; TRBD1 matches 8 bases. Germline V lookup: CDR1 SGDLS, CDR2 YYNGEE. Trimming took 1 base from V and 6 from J; bases not matched to a gene: 8. This CDR3 has 15 amino acids. The CDR3 reads CASSVQRQGMNGYTF. CDR3 bases: TGTGCCAGCAGCGTACAGAGACAGGGGATGAATGGCTACACCTTC.

The rearrangement uses TRBV6-1 and TRBJ2-1; the D is unclear. The CDR3 extends over 13 amino acids. V was clipped by 6 bases and J by 8 bases, with 14 bases between them. Germline CDR1 MNHNS, CDR2 SASEGT. This chain's CDR3 is CASRATPLDEQFF. The DNA of the CDR3 is TGTGCCAGCAGGGCGACACCTTTGGATGAGCAGTTCTTC.

This rearrangement joins TRBV5-4 to TRBJ1-2, with D unresolved. Trimming took off 1 base at V and 0 bases at J, with 13 bases between the two ends. CDR3 length equals 16 residues. The germline CDR1 and CDR2 sequences are SGHNT and YYREEE (reference sequence). CDR3 nucleotides: TGTGCCAGCAGCTTGAAATCGGGGTTCCCTAACTATGGCTACACCTTC. Translating it yields CASSLKSGFPNYGYTF.